The 8 T cell receptor beta chains listed next were all sequenced from one sample in a study of monozygotic twins with inflammatory bowel disease. TCRdb reworked the 5' RACE reads into one entry per CDR3 protein, no DNA. The sample table sets out approximately 100,000 distinct CDR3 sequences. Sequencing was carried out using blood. The origin of the receptors is a human donor with ulcerative colitis or Crohn's disease, or a healthy co-twin of an affected twin (not recorded which).

The J gene is TRBJ1-1, the V gene TRBV29-1. Germline assignment: CDR1 SQVTM and CDR2 ANQGSEA. This CDR3 region has 12 residues. The CDR3 protein is CSVDSWGVKAFF.

This rearrangement joins TRBV6-5 to TRBJ2-2; TCRdb proposes TRBD2, but this gene call is untestable without DNA. CDR1 is MNHEY and CDR2 is SVGAGI in the germline V gene. This CDR3 is 16 amino acids long. The CDR3 loop reads CASTFQGLANTGELFF.

The chain recombines TRBV5-1 with TRBJ2-3; TCRdb's D gene call, TRBD2, goes unchecked for lack of DNA. CDR1 SGHRS and CDR2 YFSETQ come from the germline V gene. CDR3 length: 13 amino acids. The CDR3 is CASSLGGGSTQYF.

The J gene is TRBJ2-1, the V gene TRBV6-2 or TRBV6-3; the TCRdb call, TRBD2, lacks DNA for checking. CDR1 is MNHEY and CDR2 is SVGEGT in the germline V gene. The CDR3 has 15 amino acids. CDR3 protein: CASSPLSGRRVFEFF.

V and J are TRBV6-5 and TRBJ1-6. This CDR3 comprises 15 residues. CDR1 is MNHEY and CDR2 is SVGAGI in the germline V gene. CDR3 loop: CASSLEAPYNSPLHF.

This rearrangement joins TRBV11-2 to TRBJ1-1; TCRdb designates TRBD1, a call that cannot be tested without DNA. Germline V lookup: CDR1 SGHAT, CDR2 FQNNGV. The length of the CDR3 is 14 residues. CDR3 sequence: CASSLRQGTTEAFF.

This chain connects TRBV20-1 to TRBJ2-7; the D gene TCRdb calls, TRBD1, cannot be checked with no DNA. Germline CDR1 DFQATT, CDR2 SNEGSKA (reference sequence). The CDR3 runs to 15 residues. The CDR3 loop is CSAREQGAASYEQYF.

The J gene is TRBJ1-5, the V gene TRBV12-5. This CDR3 has 16 amino acids. CDR1 and CDR2 (germline): LGHNT, FRNRAP. The CDR3 is CASGLVIPGDNQPQHF.